Below, one T cell receptor beta chain is given with its context. The antigen remains undetermined. These data belong to a study of post-analysis software for immune sequencing data. Each TCR beta cDNA library carried unique molecular identifiers. Each sample of roughly 0.95 to 10 million input T cells yielded around 500,000 cDNA molecules, so each molecule approximated one T cell. Each CDR3 protein is one row after TCRdb ran MiXCR on the PCR reads. The profile shows hundreds of thousands of distinct CDR3 sequences, 59% of them singletons. Findings of the study overall: In patients, TRBV5-6, TRBV5-1 and TRBV20-1 belonged to roughly 5 TRBV segments found more frequently than in controls.

J lost 6 bases, V lost 3 bases, and 4 bases had no gene match. This CDR3 spans 15 amino acids. Looked up from germline, CDR1 is SGDLS and CDR2 is YYNGEE. The sequenced material came from blood. The receptor was derived from a girl aged 2-10 years with multiple sclerosis. The chain has TRBV9 and TRBJ2-1; TRBD2 matches at 12 bases. The CDR3 spells CASSATSGSFNEQFF. The CDR3 DNA follows: TGTGCCAGCAGCGCGACTAGCGGGAGTTTCAATGAGCAGTTCTTC.